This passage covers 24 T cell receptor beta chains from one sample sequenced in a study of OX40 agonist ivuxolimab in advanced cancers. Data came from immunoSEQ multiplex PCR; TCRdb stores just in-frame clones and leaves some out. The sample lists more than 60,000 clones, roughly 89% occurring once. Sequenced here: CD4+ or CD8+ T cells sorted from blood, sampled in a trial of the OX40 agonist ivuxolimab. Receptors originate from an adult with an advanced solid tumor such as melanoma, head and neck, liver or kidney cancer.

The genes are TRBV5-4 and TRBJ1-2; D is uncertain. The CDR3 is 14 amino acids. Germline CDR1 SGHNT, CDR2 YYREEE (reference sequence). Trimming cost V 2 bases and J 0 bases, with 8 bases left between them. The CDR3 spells CASSFFGSNYGYTF. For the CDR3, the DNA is TGTGCCAGCAGCTTTTTTGGTTCTAACTATGGCTACACCTTC.

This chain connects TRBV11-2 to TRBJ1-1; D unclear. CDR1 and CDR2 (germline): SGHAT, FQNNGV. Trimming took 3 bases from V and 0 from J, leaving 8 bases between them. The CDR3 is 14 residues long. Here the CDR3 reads CASSLALMNTEAFF. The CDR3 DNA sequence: TGTGCCAGCAGCTTGGCTCTGATGAACACTGAAGCTTTCTTT.

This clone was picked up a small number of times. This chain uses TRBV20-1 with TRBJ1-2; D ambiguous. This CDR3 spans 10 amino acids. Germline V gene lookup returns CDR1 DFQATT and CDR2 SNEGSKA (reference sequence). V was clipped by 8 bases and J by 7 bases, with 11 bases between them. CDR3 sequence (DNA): TGCAGTCCAGGCGGCTCTGGCTACACCTTC. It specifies CSPGGSGYTF.

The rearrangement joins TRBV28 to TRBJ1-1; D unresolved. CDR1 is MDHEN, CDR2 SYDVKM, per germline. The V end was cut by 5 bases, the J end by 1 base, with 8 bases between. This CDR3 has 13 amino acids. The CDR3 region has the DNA TGTGCCAGCAGTCTGGACTGGAACACTGAAGCTTTCTTT. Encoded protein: CASSLDWNTEAFF.

The CDR3 region has the DNA TGTGCCAGCAGCTTGTTCCGCGGTAACTCTGGAAACACCATATATTTT. This encodes CASSLFRGNSGNTIYF. This rearrangement joins TRBV7-9 to TRBJ1-3; D is unclear. CDR3 length: 16 residues. The V gene's germline CDR1 is SEHNR and CDR2 FQNEAQ (reference sequence). The ends were cut back, 3 bases at V and 0 bases at J, with 12 bases in the middle.

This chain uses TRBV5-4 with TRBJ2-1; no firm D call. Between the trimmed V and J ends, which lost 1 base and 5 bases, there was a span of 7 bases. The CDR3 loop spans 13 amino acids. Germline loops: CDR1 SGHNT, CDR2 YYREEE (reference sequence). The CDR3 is CASSLSPNNEQFF. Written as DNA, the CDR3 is TGTGCCAGCAGCTTGAGCCCCAACAATGAGCAGTTCTTC. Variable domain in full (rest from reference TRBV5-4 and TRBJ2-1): ETGVTQSPTHLIKTRGQQVTLRCSSQSGHNTVSWYQQALGQGPQFIFQYYREEENGRGNFPPRFSGLQFPNYSSELNVNALELDDSALYLCASSLSPNNEQFFGPGTRLTVL.

This chain's CDR3 is CASSRTGVRYGYTF. DNA for the CDR3: TGTGCCAGCAGCCGGACAGGGGTTCGCTATGGCTACACCTTC. This rearrangement joins TRBV5-4 to TRBJ1-2, with 9 bases lining up with TRBD1. J gave up 4 bases and V 4 bases, and 5 bases lay outside the gene matches. The CDR3 sequence is 14 residues long. Germline CDR1 is SGHNT and CDR2 is YYREEE (reference sequence).

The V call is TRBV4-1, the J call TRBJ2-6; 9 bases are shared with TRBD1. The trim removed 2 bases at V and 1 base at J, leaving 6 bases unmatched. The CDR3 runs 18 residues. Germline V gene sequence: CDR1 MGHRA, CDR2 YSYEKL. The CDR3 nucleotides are TGCGCCAGCAGCCAACCGGGGACAGGGACGTCTGGGGCCAACGTCCTGACTTTC. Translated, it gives CASSQPGTGTSGANVLTF.

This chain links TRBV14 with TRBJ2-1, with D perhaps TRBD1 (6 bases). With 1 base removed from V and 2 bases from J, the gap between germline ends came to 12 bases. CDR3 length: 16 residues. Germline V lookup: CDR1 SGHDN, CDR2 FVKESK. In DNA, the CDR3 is TGTGCCAGCAGCCAAGTGGCAGGGGCTACCTACAATGAGCAGTTCTTC. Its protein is CASSQVAGATYNEQFF.

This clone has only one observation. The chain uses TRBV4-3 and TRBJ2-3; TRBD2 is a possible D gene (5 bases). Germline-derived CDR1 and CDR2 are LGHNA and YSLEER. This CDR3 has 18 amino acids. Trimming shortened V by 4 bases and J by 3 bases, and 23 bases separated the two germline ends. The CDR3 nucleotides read TGCGCCAGCAGCCCTGCCGGAGGAGGTGGTAGTCGGACAGATACGCAGTATTTT. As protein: CASSPAGGGGSRTDTQYF.

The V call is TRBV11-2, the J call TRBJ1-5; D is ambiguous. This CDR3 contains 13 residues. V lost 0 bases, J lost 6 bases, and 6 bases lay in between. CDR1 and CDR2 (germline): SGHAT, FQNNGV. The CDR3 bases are TGTGCCAGCAGCTTAGAGGGATCTCAGCCCCAGCATTTT. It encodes CASSLEGSQPQHF.

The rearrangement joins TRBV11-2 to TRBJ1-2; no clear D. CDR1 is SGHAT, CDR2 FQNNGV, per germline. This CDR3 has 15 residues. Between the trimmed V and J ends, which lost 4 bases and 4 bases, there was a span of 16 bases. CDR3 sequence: CASSSPRTSLYGYTF. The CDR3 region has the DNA TGTGCCAGCAGCTCGCCCCGAACCTCCCTCTATGGCTACACCTTC.

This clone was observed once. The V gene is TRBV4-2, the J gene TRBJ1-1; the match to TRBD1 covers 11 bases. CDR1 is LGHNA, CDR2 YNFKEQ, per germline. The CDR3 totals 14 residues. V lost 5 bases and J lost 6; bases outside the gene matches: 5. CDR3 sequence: CASSSQDRGPEAFF. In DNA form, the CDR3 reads TGTGCCAGCAGCTCCCAGGACAGGGGGCCTGAAGCTTTCTTT.

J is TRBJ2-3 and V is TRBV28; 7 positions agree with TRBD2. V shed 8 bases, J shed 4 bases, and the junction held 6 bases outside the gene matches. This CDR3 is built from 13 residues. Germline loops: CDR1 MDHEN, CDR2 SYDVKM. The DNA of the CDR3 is TGTGCCAGCGGAGCGGGGCAGTCAGATACGCAGTATTTT. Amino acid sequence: CASGAGQSDTQYF.

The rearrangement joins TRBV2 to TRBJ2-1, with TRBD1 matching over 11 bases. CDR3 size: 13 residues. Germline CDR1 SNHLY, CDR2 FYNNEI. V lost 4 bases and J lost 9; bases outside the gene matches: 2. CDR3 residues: CASSGGQGGEQFF. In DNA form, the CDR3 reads TGTGCCAGCAGTGGGGGACAGGGGGGTGAGCAGTTCTTC.

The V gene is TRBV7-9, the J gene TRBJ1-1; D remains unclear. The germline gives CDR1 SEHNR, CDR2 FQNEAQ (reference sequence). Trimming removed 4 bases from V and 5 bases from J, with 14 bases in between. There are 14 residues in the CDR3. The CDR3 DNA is TGTGCCAGCAGCTCCACCGGGCTCGGGACTGAAGCTTTCTTT. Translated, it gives CASSSTGLGTEAFF.

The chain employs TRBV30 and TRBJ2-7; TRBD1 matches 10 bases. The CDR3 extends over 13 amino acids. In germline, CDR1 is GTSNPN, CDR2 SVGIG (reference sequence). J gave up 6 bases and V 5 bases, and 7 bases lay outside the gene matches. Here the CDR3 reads CAWGRQGAGEQYF. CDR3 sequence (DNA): TGTGCCTGGGGTAGACAGGGGGCGGGCGAGCAGTACTTC.

CDR3 protein: CASSLVTGYYTGELFF. In nucleotides, the CDR3 is TGTGCCAGCAGCTTAGTGACTGGATACTACACCGGGGAGCTGTTTTTT. The chain combines TRBV7-2 with TRBJ2-2, with D hard to call. V was pared by 1 base and J by 3 bases, with 12 bases between. Germline V gene data show CDR1 as SGHTA and CDR2 as FQGNSA. CDR3 length: 16 amino acids.

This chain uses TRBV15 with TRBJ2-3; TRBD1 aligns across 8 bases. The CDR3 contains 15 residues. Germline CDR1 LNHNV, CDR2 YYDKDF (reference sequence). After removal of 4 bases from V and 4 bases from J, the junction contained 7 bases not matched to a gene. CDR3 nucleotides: TGTGCCACCAGCAAAGACAGGGGTCCGGCAGATACGCAGTATTTT. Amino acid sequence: CATSKDRGPADTQYF.

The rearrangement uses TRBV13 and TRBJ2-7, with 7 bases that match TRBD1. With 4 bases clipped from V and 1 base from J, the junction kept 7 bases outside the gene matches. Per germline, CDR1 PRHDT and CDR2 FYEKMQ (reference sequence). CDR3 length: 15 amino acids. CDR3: CASSSTLQGSYEQYF. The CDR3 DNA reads TGTGCCAGCAGCTCTACCTTACAGGGGTCCTACGAGCAGTACTTC. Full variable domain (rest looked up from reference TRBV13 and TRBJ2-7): AAGVIQSPRHLIKEKRETATLKCYPIPRHDTVYWYQQGPGQDPQFLISFYEKMQSDKGSIPDRFSAQQFSDYHSELNMSSLELGDSALYFCASSSTLQGSYEQYFGPGTRLTVT.

The DNA for the CDR3 is TGTGCCAGCAGCTCCCACCCGGGTTACACTGAAGCTTTCTTT. It specifies CASSSHPGYTEAFF. The V and J genes are TRBV11-2 and TRBJ1-1; D ambiguous. Trimming removed 4 bases from V and 3 bases from J, with 12 bases in between. This CDR3 contains 14 residues. From germline, CDR1 is SGHAT and CDR2 FQNNGV.

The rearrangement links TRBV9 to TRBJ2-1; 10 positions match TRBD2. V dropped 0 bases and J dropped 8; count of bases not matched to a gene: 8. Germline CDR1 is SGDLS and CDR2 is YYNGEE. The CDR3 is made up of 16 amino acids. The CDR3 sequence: CASSVGASGGWDEQFF. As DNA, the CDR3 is TGTGCCAGCAGCGTAGGGGCTAGCGGGGGATGGGATGAGCAGTTCTTC.

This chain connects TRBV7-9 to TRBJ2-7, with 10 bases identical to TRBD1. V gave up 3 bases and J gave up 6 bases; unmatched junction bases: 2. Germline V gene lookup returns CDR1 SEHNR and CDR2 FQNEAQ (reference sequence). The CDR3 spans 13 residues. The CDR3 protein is CASSLTGGGEQYF. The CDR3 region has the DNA TGTGCCAGCAGCTTGACAGGGGGCGGCGAGCAGTACTTC.

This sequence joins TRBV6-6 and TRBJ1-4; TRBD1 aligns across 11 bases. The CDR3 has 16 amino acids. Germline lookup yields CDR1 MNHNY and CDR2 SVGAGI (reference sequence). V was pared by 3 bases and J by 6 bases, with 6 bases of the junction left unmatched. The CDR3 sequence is CASSYSPGQGDEKLFF. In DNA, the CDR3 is TGTGCCAGCAGTTATTCCCCGGGACAGGGGGATGAAAAACTGTTTTTT.